The clone carrying this TCR beta chain came up once. This entry comes from a study of control samples from healthy donors and cancer patients. The table came from immunoSEQ multiplex PCR; TCRdb's copy has only in-frame clones and leaves some out. The data hold over 150,000 clones, with just over 90% observed a single time. Trimming left V 0 bases short and J 4 bases short, with 9 bases between. The germline V gene encodes CDR1 KGHSH and CDR2 LQKENI. The CDR3 is made up of 14 amino acids. The sequencing input was blood. This sequence originates from a man younger than 40 in good health. V gene TRBV18 combines with J gene TRBJ2-5; D not resolved. CDR3 sequence (DNA): TGTGCCAGCTCACCACCCGTCGTGGGAGAGACCCAGTACTTC. As protein: CASSPPVVGETQYF.